This T cell receptor (beta chain) is from a study of blood T cell repertoires in COVID-19. Generated by immunoSEQ multiplex PCR, the TCRdb table keeps only in-frame clones and is missing some. The sample gives about 28,000 clones, approximately 93% of which show up once; about 0.8% is in the top ten. Patients in Seattle were enrolled during active infection, then followed longitudinally. This CDR3 spans 15 amino acids. Germline CDR1 is KGHSH and CDR2 is LQKENI. V trimming: 2 bases; J trimming: 5 bases; junction bases outside the gene matches: 6. Specimen: peripheral blood. The origin of this receptor is a woman in her seventies with COVID-19, enrolled during active disease. The chain is built from TRBV18 and TRBJ2-1, with 7 bases matching TRBD2. The CDR3 loop is CASSPSGGRNNEQFF. CDR3 DNA sequence: TGTGCCAGCTCACCATCTGGCGGGAGAAACAATGAGCAGTTCTTC.